The rows below give T cell receptor beta chains drawn from one sample of a study of T cell responses to AZD1222 COVID-19 vaccine. Sequencing used immunoSEQ multiplex PCR; TCRdb keeps in-frame clones, though not all of them. The table records 110,000 to 150,000 clones, approximately 94% of them present only once. Sample: peripheral blood, taken on day 0 of AZD1222 vaccination. The receptors were sampled from an adult in good health. Both conserved end residues are trimmed from each CDR3. D genes are given only for firm matches. Rows give clone size only sometimes, using once, few, many, or a class for an expanded clone.

size	D	V	CDR3
-	TRBD1	TRBV6-5	ASRRGTDTNSPLH
-	TRBD1	TRBV18	ASSPGTGAGNTIY
-	-	TRBV18	ASSPVHRAPGGYT
-	TRBD1	TRBV6-6	ASSYLHGTDFFEQY
-	-	TRBV6-5	ASSYSGRHQPQH
-	-	TRBV14	ASSLGSANTEAF
-	-	TRBV5-8	ASTWYEGRNSGELF
-	TRBD1	TRBV11-2	ASSSGGRWGWPNTEAF
once	-	TRBV24-1	ATSEGARHGYT
-	-	TRBV11-2	ASSLDLSGTEAF
-	-	TRBV21-1	ASSKSGRSNQPQH
once	-	TRBV11-3	ASSLVADPQETQY
-	-	TRBV6-6	ASSYSAAGTYEQY
-	-	TRBV5-1	ASSLGGSNEQY
-	TRBD1	TRBV6-2/TRBV6-3	ASSMGQGRGYT
-	-	TRBV6-1	ASSEAGTNEKLF
-	TRBD2	TRBV30	AWSVGGGAGDTQY
-	TRBD2	TRBV11-2	ASSFPAGYNEQF
-	-	TRBV6-1	ASSDKGWYDQPQH
once	-	TRBV6-6	ASTERGVFQPQH
once	-	TRBV4-1	ASSQHPISTKTGRLDGYT
-	-	TRBV18	ASSTRGATDTQY
-	-	TRBV27	ASSSNSYEQY
-	-	TRBV6-5	ASSPHRQTYEQY
-	-	TRBV18	ASSVRQEETQY
-	-	TRBV12-3/TRBV12-4	ASSYRYEQY
-	-	TRBV3-1/TRBV3-2	ASSPTGRWIGSNEQF
-	TRBD1	TRBV19	ASTYDRDGNQPQH
-	TRBD1	TRBV5-4	ASSLGGQGSTEAF
once	-	TRBV4-1	ASSQGGVGYT
-	-	TRBV9	ASSVGTVASTDTQY
-	-	TRBV29-1	SVVRGRDTEAF
-	TRBD1	TRBV2	ASRESETGHT
few	-	TRBV19	ASSIAGETQY
-	-	TRBV7-2	ASSLVEQPQH
-	TRBD1	TRBV19	ASTRQGARRNQPQH
-	-	TRBV7-9	ASSLAVGGPADTQY
once	-	TRBV18	ASSQGGMETQY
once	-	TRBV2	ASTGQLNTEAF
-	TRBD1	TRBV3-1/TRBV3-2	ASRPGQGDSPLH
-	-	TRBV12-3/TRBV12-4	ASGRQLNTEAF
-	TRBD1	TRBV4-2	ASSQASDRADSPLH
-	-	TRBV6-5	ASRRQESPLH
-	-	TRBV27	ASSPLGGDTEAF
-	TRBD1	TRBV9	ASSTGETGEFGNTIY
-	-	TRBV19	ASTRQSSTNEKLF